The 15 T cell receptor beta chains in this list originate from one sample, sequenced in a study of chemoradiotherapy in HPV16-positive cancers. Method: immunoSEQ multiplex PCR; TCRdb's copy keeps in-frame clones and lacks some. The repertoire holds some 31,000 clones, with about 91% as singletons. The sample here was blood, taken from a patient who underwent chemoradiotherapy. The receptors originated from a human donor with HPV-associated anogenital cancer.

This sequence joins TRBV4-1 and TRBJ2-7, with D perhaps matching TRBD1 (6 bases). The germline V gene encodes CDR1 MGHRA and CDR2 YSYEKL. Trimming stripped 4 bases from V and 3 bases from J, with 16 bases between. This CDR3 is built from 15 residues. Here the CDR3 reads CASSLVADRLYEQYF. The DNA for the CDR3 is TGCGCCAGCAGCCTAGTCGCGGACAGACTCTACGAGCAGTACTTC.

This chain links TRBV5-1 with TRBJ2-1; D is tentatively TRBD1 or TRBD2 (7 bases each). Trimming pared 2 bases from V and 6 bases from J, leaving 12 bases between. The V gene's germline CDR1 is SGHRS and CDR2 YFSETQ. This CDR3 spans 14 amino acids. The CDR3 reads CASSFRGGSNEQFF. CDR3 nucleotides: TGCGCCAGCAGCTTCAGGGGGGGAAGCAATGAGCAGTTCTTC.

The gene calls are TRBV19 and TRBJ1-2; 7 bases are a match to TRBD1. There are 13 residues in the CDR3. Germline V gene data show CDR1 as LNHDA and CDR2 as SQIVND (reference sequence). With V trimmed by 5 bases and J by 3 bases, 3 bases remained unmatched. The CDR3 here is CASSRTGDYGYTF. The CDR3, as DNA: TGTGCCAGTAGTCGAACAGGGGACTATGGCTACACCTTC.

The chain joins TRBV7-8 to TRBJ2-3; 11 nucleotides align to TRBD1. The V segment lost 2 bases and the J segment 4 bases; nucleotides outside the gene matches: 2. The germline V gene encodes CDR1 SGHVS and CDR2 FQNEAQ. The CDR3 length is 15 residues. Here the CDR3 reads CASSLRDRGSDTQYF. CDR3 DNA sequence: TGTGCCAGCAGCTTAAGGGACAGGGGGTCAGATACGCAGTATTTT.

The chain recombines TRBV5-4 with TRBJ1-2; the D is unclear. V was shortened by 2 bases and J by 4 bases, with 9 bases between the two germline ends. The CDR3 spans 13 residues. The germline gives CDR1 SGHNT, CDR2 YYREEE (reference sequence). CDR3 sequence (DNA): TGTGCCAGCAGCTTTCAGGAGTCCTATGGCTACACCTTC. Translated, it gives CASSFQESYGYTF.

The CDR3 sequence: CASSLDRGDEQYF. The CDR3 DNA reads TGTGCCAGCAGCCTGGACAGGGGGGACGAGCAGTACTTC. This rearrangement joins TRBV2 to TRBJ2-7; 10 nucleotides line up with TRBD1. The CDR3 totals 13 residues. With 6 bases clipped from V and 5 bases from J, the junction kept 4 bases outside the gene matches. Germline values: CDR1 SNHLY, CDR2 FYNNEI.

The CDR3 DNA reads as TGTGCCAGCAGCTTACTCTCGGGGATTGGAAACACCATATATTTT. Its translation is CASSLLSGIGNTIYF. V and J are TRBV7-9 and TRBJ1-3, with unresolved D. V lost 2 bases to trimming and J lost 3 bases, with 11 bases between them. This CDR3 contains 15 residues. The germline V gene has CDR1 SEHNR and CDR2 FQNEAQ (reference sequence).

The chain joins TRBV6-4 to TRBJ2-1; TRBD2 aligns across 9 bases. This CDR3 spans 15 amino acids. Germline loops: CDR1 MRHNA, CDR2 SNTAGT. V lost 7 bases and J lost 7; bases outside the gene matches: 11. CDR3 residues: CASMLSRGGLNEQFF. The CDR3 nucleotides are TGTGCCAGCATGTTGTCGCGGGGGGGCTTAAATGAGCAGTTCTTC.

This chain joins TRBV11-3 and TRBJ2-3; D not certain. Trimming took 5 bases from V and 0 from J, leaving 9 bases between them. The CDR3 is made up of 14 amino acids. In germline, CDR1 is SGHNT, CDR2 YENEEA. The CDR3 DNA sequence: TGTGCCAGCAGCACAACGACTAGCACAGATACGCAGTATTTT. It yields the protein CASSTTTSTDTQYF.

This rearrangement joins TRBV6-1 to TRBJ2-3, with TRBD1 identical over 7 bases. The CDR3 contains 15 residues. The germline gives CDR1 MNHNS, CDR2 SASEGT. The trim removed 3 bases at V and 5 bases at J, leaving 8 bases unmatched. The CDR3 coding sequence is TGTGCCAGCAGTGATAGGATGGGACAGCTAGATACGCAGTATTTT. Amino acid sequence: CASSDRMGQLDTQYF.

The V call is TRBV9, the J call TRBJ2-1, with 11 bases matching TRBD1. V was pared by 1 base and J by 3 bases, with 3 bases of the junction left unmatched. There are 16 residues in the CDR3. Germline CDR1 reads SGDLS; CDR2 reads YYNGEE. The CDR3 DNA sequence: TGTGCCAGCAGCGTATTGGGACAGGGGGACTACAATGAGCAGTTCTTC. Amino acid sequence: CASSVLGQGDYNEQFF. Looking up the rest from reference TRBV9 and TRBJ2-1 gives the full variable domain: DSGVTQTPKHLITATGQRVTLRCSPRSGDLSVYWYQQSLDQGLQFLIQYYNGEERAKGNILERFSAQQFPDLHSELNLSSLELGDSALYFCASSVLGQGDYNEQFFGPGTRLTVL.

The chain employs TRBV11-2 and TRBJ1-3; D is ambiguous. This CDR3 has 16 residues. Germline V gene sequence: CDR1 SGHAT, CDR2 FQNNGV. V dropped 4 bases and J dropped 4 bases, with 17 bases sitting between them. The CDR3 DNA reads as TGTGCCAGCAGCTCTGGCCTATGGACGGCGGGAAACACCATATATTTT. This translates into CASSSGLWTAGNTIYF. The full variable domain, in which reference TRBV11-2 and TRBJ1-3 provide the parts outside the CDR3, is EAGVAQSPRYKIIEKRQSVAFWCNPISGHATLYWYQQILGQGPKLLIQFQNNGVVDDSQLPKDRFSAERLKGVDSTLKIQPAKLEDSAVYLCASSSGLWTAGNTIYFGEGSWLTVV.

This chain uses TRBV30 with TRBJ2-3, with TRBD1 matching over 7 bases. V shed 1 base and J 2 bases; nucleotides not matched to a gene: 3. The CDR3 loop spans 14 amino acids. Germline CDR1 and CDR2: GTSNPN and SVGIG (reference sequence). CDR3 sequence (DNA): TGTGCCTGGAGTGACAGGGGCCTCACAGATACGCAGTATTTT. Translating gives CAWSDRGLTDTQYF.

V usage is TRBV11-1 and J usage is TRBJ1-2; a weak D match, TRBD1 (6 bases). Trimming left V 5 bases short and J 7 bases short, with 17 bases between. Germline V lookup: CDR1 SGHAT, CDR2 FQDESV (reference sequence). CDR3 length equals 14 residues. Here the CDR3 reads CASSHGTPAVGYTF. The CDR3 bases are TGTGCCAGCAGCCACGGGACACCGGCTGTTGGCTACACCTTC.

This chain uses TRBV5-4 with TRBJ2-1, with D uncertain. Trimming pared 1 base from V and 12 bases from J, leaving 11 bases between. Per the germline V gene, CDR1 is SGHNT and CDR2 is YYREEE (reference sequence). This CDR3 is 12 amino acids long. The CDR3 spells CASSLSPGLQFF. The DNA for the CDR3 is TGTGCCAGCAGCTTGTCTCCGGGCTTGCAGTTCTTC.